This TCR beta chain derives from a study of T cells in localized non-small cell lung cancer. Repertoires were generated with immunoSEQ multiplex PCR, while TCRdb's copy carries only in-frame clones and drops some. The table has about 16,000 clones, around 88% seen once. J lost 3 bases, V lost 4 bases, and 9 bases had no gene match. From germline, CDR1 is LNHDA and CDR2 SQIVND (reference sequence). The CDR3 sequence is 17 residues long. This receptor was identified in a male donor at least 60 years old with stage II squamous cell lung carcinoma. The V and J genes are TRBV19 and TRBJ2-2, with 9 bases aligning to TRBD1. The specimen was peripheral blood, collected before any cancer treatment. CDR3 in DNA: TGTGCCAGTAGTAGTGGTTACAGGGGGCGTGACACCGGGGAGCTGTTTTTT. Residues: CASSSGYRGRDTGELFF.